One and the same sample provided the 7 T cell receptor beta chains below, sequenced in a study of blood T cell repertoires in COVID-19. Profiled with immunoSEQ multiplex PCR; TCRdb holds only in-frame clones, not every one. The sample carries more than 300,000 clones, around 88% recorded once. The specimen sequenced was peripheral blood. All receptors come from a woman aged 50 to 60 with acute or convalescent COVID-19.

The chain recombines TRBV19 with TRBJ1-1; D is ambiguous. Germline V gene sequence: CDR1 LNHDA, CDR2 SQIVND (reference sequence). The CDR3 contains 13 residues. V lost 6 bases, J lost 1 base, and 9 bases lay in between. The CDR3 region is CASRQHQNTEAFF. In DNA form, the CDR3 reads TGTGCCAGTAGACAGCATCAGAACACTGAAGCTTTCTTT.

The V and J genes are TRBV5-1 and TRBJ1-2; no reliable D call. The CDR3 totals 15 residues. CDR1 and CDR2 from the germline V gene are SGHRS and YFSETQ. V lost 0 bases and J 6 bases, leaving 15 bases between the germline ends. In nucleotides, the CDR3 is TGCGCCAGCAGCTTGGGGTCCAACACCTTCAATGGCTACACCTTC. It encodes CASSLGSNTFNGYTF.

The chain couples TRBV11-2 to TRBJ2-7, with TRBD2 matching over 7 bases. CDR1 and CDR2 (germline): SGHAT, FQNNGV. This CDR3 contains 15 residues. V shed 1 base and J 3 bases; nucleotides not matched to a gene: 6. CDR3 region: CASSLGASGDYEQYF. CDR3 sequence (DNA): TGTGCCAGCAGCTTAGGTGCTAGCGGAGACTACGAGCAGTACTTC.

The V and J genes are TRBV6-5 and TRBJ2-7; 7 nucleotides agree with TRBD2. Germline values: CDR1 MNHEY, CDR2 SVGAGI. This CDR3 is 14 amino acids long. V shed 7 bases, J shed 3 bases, and the junction held 9 bases outside the gene matches. For the CDR3, the DNA is TGTGCCAGCAAACGGGGACTAAGTGGCTACGAGCAGTACTTC. Translating gives CASKRGLSGYEQYF.

This sequence joins TRBV5-1 and TRBJ2-5; D is unclear. Germline CDR1 is SGHRS and CDR2 is YFSETQ. Trimming stripped 6 bases from V and 1 base from J, with 13 bases between. The CDR3 is 14 amino acids. The CDR3 DNA reads TGCGCCAGCACGGCGGTCGCCCTCCAAGAGACCCAGTACTTC. This codes for CASTAVALQETQYF.

The rearrangement joins TRBV5-1 to TRBJ2-2; 10 bases agree with TRBD1. This CDR3 is built from 16 residues. CDR1 is SGHRS, CDR2 YFSETQ, per germline. V was clipped by 3 bases and J by 10 bases; unmatched bases: 12. CDR3 residues: CASSSRRDRGGEELFF. CDR3 DNA: TGCGCCAGCAGCTCACGCCGGGACAGGGGCGGAGAGGAGCTGTTTTTT.

The rearrangement uses TRBV7-7 and TRBJ2-5, with TRBD2 matching 14 bases. Germline values: CDR1 SSHAT, CDR2 FNYEAQ (reference sequence). With V trimmed by 5 bases and J by 1 base, 6 bases remained unmatched. CDR3 length: 17 residues. CDR3 in amino acids: CASSRPGTSGGQETQYF. As DNA, the CDR3 is TGTGCCAGCAGCCGTCCCGGGACTAGCGGGGGCCAAGAGACCCAGTACTTC.